This T cell receptor (beta chain) was recorded in a study of siplizumab effects on memory and regulatory T cells. Study observations and caveats: Proliferating Tregs in siplizumab cultures were never verified as suppressive. Treg-derived clones made up an average of about 73% of mappable alloreactive CD4+ clones with siplizumab and 25% to 30% in controls. Naive or memory phenotype assignment was not possible for roughly 80-96% of proliferating CD4+ or CD8+ clones.

Details on this clone: Its antigen is as yet unknown.

V was pared by 9 bases and J by 2 bases, with 8 bases of the junction left unmatched. This CDR3 has 15 residues. CDR1 and CDR2 (germline): MRHNA, SNTAGT. It was about 10^5 TCR templates that were assayed per sample. The protocol was immunoSEQ multiplex PCR, while the TCRdb copy is restricted to in-frame clones and leaves out a portion. The sample has tens of thousands of clones, 96% seen once. The TCR was taken from a human donor in good health. Sequencing was done on a sample of naive CD8+ T cells sorted from blood. This chain links TRBV6-4 with TRBJ2-5; 11 nucleotides align to TRBD2. The CDR3 region has the DNA TGTGCCAGTGGGGAAGTAGCGGGGGGGCAAGAGACCCAGTACTTC. It yields the protein CASGEVAGGQETQYF.